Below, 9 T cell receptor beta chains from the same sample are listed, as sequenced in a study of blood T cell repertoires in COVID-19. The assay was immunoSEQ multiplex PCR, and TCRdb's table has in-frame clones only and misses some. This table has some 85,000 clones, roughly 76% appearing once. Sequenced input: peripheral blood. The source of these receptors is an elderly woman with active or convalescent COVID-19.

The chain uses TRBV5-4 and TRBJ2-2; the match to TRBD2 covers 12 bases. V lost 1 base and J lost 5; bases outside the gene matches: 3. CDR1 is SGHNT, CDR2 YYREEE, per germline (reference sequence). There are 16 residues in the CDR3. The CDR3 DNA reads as TGTGCCAGCAGCTTGCCTAGCGGGGGGGAAACCGGGGAGCTGTTTTTT. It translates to CASSLPSGGETGELFF.

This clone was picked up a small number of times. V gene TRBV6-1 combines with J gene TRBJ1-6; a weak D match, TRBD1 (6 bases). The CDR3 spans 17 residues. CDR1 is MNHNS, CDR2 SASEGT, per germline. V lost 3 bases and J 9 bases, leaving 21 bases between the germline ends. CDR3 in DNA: TGTGCCAGCAGTGACCCCTGGGACACCTCGTGGTCTTCACCCCTCCACTTT. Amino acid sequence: CASSDPWDTSWSSPLHF.

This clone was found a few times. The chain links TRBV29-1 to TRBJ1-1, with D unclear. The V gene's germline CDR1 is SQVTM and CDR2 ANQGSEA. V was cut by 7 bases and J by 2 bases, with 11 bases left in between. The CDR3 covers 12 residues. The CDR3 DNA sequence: TGCAGCGCTAGCGACGGTAACACTGAAGCTTTCTTT. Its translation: CSASDGNTEAFF.

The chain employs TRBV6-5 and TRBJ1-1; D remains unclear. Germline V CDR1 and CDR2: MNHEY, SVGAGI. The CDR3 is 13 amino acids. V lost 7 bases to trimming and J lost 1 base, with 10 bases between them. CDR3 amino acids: CASMVDTNTEAFF. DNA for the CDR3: TGTGCCAGCATGGTCGACACGAACACTGAAGCTTTCTTT.

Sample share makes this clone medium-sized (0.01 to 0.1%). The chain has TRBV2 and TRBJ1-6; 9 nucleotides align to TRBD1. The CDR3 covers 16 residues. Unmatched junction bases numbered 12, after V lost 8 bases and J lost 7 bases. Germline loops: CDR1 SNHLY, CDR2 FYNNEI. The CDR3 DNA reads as TGTGCCAGCTCCGCGACAGGCGGGACAGGGAATTCACCCCTCCACTTT. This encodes CASSATGGTGNSPLHF.

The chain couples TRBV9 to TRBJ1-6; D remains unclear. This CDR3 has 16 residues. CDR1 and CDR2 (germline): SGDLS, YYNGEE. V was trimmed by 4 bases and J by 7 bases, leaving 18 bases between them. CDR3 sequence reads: CASSSSSGSTNSPLHF. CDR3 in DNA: TGTGCCAGCAGCTCAAGCTCGGGATCTACAAATTCACCCCTCCACTTT.

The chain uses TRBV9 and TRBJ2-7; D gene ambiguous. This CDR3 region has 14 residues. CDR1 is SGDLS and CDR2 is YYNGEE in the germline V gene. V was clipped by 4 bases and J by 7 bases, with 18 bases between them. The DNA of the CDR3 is TGTGCCAGCAGCCCCTTGTCTTGGCTGCAGGAGCAGTACTTC. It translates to CASSPLSWLQEQYF. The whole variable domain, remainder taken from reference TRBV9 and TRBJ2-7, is DSGVTQTPKHLITATGQRVTLRCSPRSGDLSVYWYQQSLDQGLQFLIQYYNGEERAKGNILERFSAQQFPDLHSELNLSSLELGDSALYFCASSPLSWLQEQYFGPGTRLTVT.

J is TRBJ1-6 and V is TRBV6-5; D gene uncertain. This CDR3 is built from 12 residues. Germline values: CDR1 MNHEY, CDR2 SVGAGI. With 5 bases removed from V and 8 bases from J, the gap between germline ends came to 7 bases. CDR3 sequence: CASSQMYSPLHF. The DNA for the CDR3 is TGTGCCAGCAGTCAGATGTATTCACCCCTCCACTTT.

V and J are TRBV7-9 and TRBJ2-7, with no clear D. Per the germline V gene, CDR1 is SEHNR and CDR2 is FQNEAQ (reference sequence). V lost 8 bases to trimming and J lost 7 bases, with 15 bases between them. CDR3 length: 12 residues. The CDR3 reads CASGLNPWEQYF. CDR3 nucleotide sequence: TGTGCCAGCGGGCTGAACCCCTGGGAGCAGTACTTC.